The 17 T cell receptor beta chains given below trace back to one sample, sequenced in a study of CD8 T cells in Susac syndrome. Random-hexamer reverse transcription was applied to about 0.45 to 1 ug RNA. TCRdb processed the immunoSEQ multiplex PCR reads anew with MiXCR; each CDR3 protein has one entry. Among approximately 200,000 distinct CDR3 sequences listed, about 95% were seen once. Sequenced material: CD4+ T cells from PBMCs. Receptors were obtained from a human donor with multiple sclerosis.

V gene TRBV6-4 combines with J gene TRBJ1-1; TRBD1 matches 8 bases. This CDR3 spans 13 amino acids. Trimming removed 4 bases from V and 4 bases from J; junction bases left unmatched: 2. The germline gives CDR1 MRHNA, CDR2 SNTAGT. CDR3 sequence (DNA): TGTGCCAGCAGTGCTACAGGGGGCACTGAAGCTTTCTTT. This encodes CASSATGGTEAFF.

This clonotype was recorded once. The V gene is TRBV5-1, the J gene TRBJ2-7, with D possibly TRBD1 on 6 matching bases. In germline, CDR1 is SGHRS, CDR2 YFSETQ. The V gene lost 3 bases and the J gene lost 6 bases, with 19 bases spanning the gap. The CDR3 sequence is 15 residues long. Here the CDR3 reads CASSSGHRDPIEQYF. The CDR3, as DNA: TGCGCCAGCAGCTCCGGGCACAGGGACCCTATCGAGCAGTACTTC.

V gene TRBV9 combines with J gene TRBJ1-4; 11 nucleotides align to TRBD1. This CDR3 comprises 15 residues. Germline CDR1 reads SGDLS; CDR2 reads YYNGEE. The trim removed 3 bases at V and 5 bases at J, leaving 3 bases unmatched. Written as DNA, the CDR3 is TGTGCCAGCAGCGCCCGGGACAGGGGGAATGAAAAACTGTTTTTT. This gives the protein CASSARDRGNEKLFF.

This clonotype was seen just once. This chain joins TRBV20-1 and TRBJ2-5; D not certain. The V gene lost 4 bases and the J gene lost 1 base, with 10 bases spanning the gap. The CDR3 extends over 13 amino acids. Per germline, CDR1 DFQATT and CDR2 SNEGSKA (reference sequence). The CDR3 DNA follows: TGCAGTGCTAATAGGCCGTTCCAAGAGACCCAGTACTTC. Translation: CSANRPFQETQYF.

The chain uses TRBV20-1 and TRBJ2-5; 9 nucleotides match TRBD2. The CDR3 length is 15 residues. Germline-derived CDR1 and CDR2 are DFQATT and SNEGSKA (reference sequence). V dropped 3 bases and J dropped 5; count of bases not matched to a gene: 10. The CDR3 spells CSASGAGGLKETQYF. The CDR3 DNA reads TGCAGTGCTAGTGGAGCGGGAGGATTGAAGGAGACCCAGTACTTC.

The chain couples TRBV9 to TRBJ2-3; D unclear. The V gene lost 3 bases and the J gene lost 0 bases, with 8 bases spanning the gap. Germline V lookup: CDR1 SGDLS, CDR2 YYNGEE. This CDR3 has 14 amino acids. As DNA, the CDR3 is TGTGCCAGCAGCGGCAGCCTTAGCACAGATACGCAGTATTTT. Protein: CASSGSLSTDTQYF.

The chain links TRBV4-2 to TRBJ2-7; no clear D. Germline V gene data show CDR1 as LGHNA and CDR2 as YNFKEQ. The germline V and J ends were trimmed by 0 bases and 0 bases, with 18 bases remaining between them. The CDR3 is made up of 18 amino acids. The CDR3: CASSQDPSVSPNSYEQYF. The CDR3 nucleotides read TGTGCCAGCAGCCAAGACCCTTCGGTCTCCCCTAACTCCTACGAGCAGTACTTC.

The chain recombines TRBV18 with TRBJ1-1; D ambiguous. CDR1 and CDR2 from the germline V gene are KGHSH and LQKENI. The CDR3 length is 14 residues. V was clipped by 0 bases and J by 1 base, with 6 bases between them. The CDR3 region has the DNA TGTGCCAGCTCACCACCATACAGGAACACTGAAGCTTTCTTT. Its translation: CASSPPYRNTEAFF. Using reference TRBV18 and TRBJ1-1 for the parts outside the CDR3, the full variable domain is NAGVMQNPRHLVRRRGQEARLRCSPMKGHSHVYWYRQLPEEGLKFMVYLQKENIIDESGMPKERFSAEFPKEGPSILRIQQVVRGDSAAYFCASSPPYRNTEAFFGQGTRLTVV.

This chain links TRBV5-4 with TRBJ1-2; 11 bases align to TRBD1. Germline V gene sequence: CDR1 SGHNT, CDR2 YYREEE (reference sequence). The trim removed 4 bases at V and 6 bases at J, leaving 8 bases unmatched. CDR3 length: 15 residues. The CDR3 protein is CASSRDRGETNGYTF. The DNA of the CDR3 is TGTGCCAGCAGCAGGGACAGGGGGGAGACAAATGGCTACACCTTC.

This clonotype was seen once. The chain has TRBV6-1 and TRBJ2-7; D remains unclear. Germline V CDR1 and CDR2: MNHNS, SASEGT. This CDR3 is 12 amino acids long. With 1 base removed from V and 6 bases from J, the gap between germline ends came to 7 bases. In DNA, the CDR3 is TGTGCCAGCAGTGAAGAGGCTAGCGAGCAGTACTTC. Translated, it gives CASSEEASEQYF.

This clonotype turned up a few times. The chain combines TRBV6-1 with TRBJ2-3, with a weak D call TRBD1 (5 bases). Germline CDR1 and CDR2: MNHNS and SASEGT. The ends were cut back, 7 bases at V and 3 bases at J, with 11 bases in the middle. CDR3 length: 13 residues. CDR3 DNA sequence: TGTGCCAGCACGGCGCCAGGGACAGATACGCAGTATTTT. Its translation: CASTAPGTDTQYF.

This clonotype was recorded once. This chain links TRBV15 with TRBJ2-7, with 7 bases that match TRBD2. Germline V gives CDR1 LNHNV, CDR2 YYDKDF (reference sequence). The CDR3 loop spans 15 amino acids. With V trimmed by 0 bases and J by 2 bases, 4 bases remained unmatched. This CDR3 reads CATSRESSGAYEQYF. DNA for the CDR3: TGTGCCACCAGCAGAGAGTCGAGCGGGGCCTACGAGCAGTACTTC.

The rearrangement links TRBV6-6 to TRBJ2-7; D possibly corresponds to TRBD2 (6 bases). The ends were cut back, 6 bases at V and 5 bases at J, with 17 bases in the middle. The CDR3 contains 14 residues. Germline V gene data show CDR1 as MNHNY and CDR2 as SVGAGI (reference sequence). The CDR3 sequence is CASRPFGGKDEQYF. The CDR3 DNA sequence: TGTGCCAGCAGGCCCTTCGGAGGGAAGGACGAGCAGTACTTC.

This chain joins TRBV3-1 and TRBJ2-7, with 10 bases identical to TRBD2. Germline V lookup: CDR1 LGHDT, CDR2 YNNKEL (reference sequence). V lost 8 bases, J lost 0 bases, and 13 bases stayed unmatched. This CDR3 comprises 17 residues. In nucleotides, the CDR3 is TGTGCCAGCTCCCCGGCCAGCGGGAGGGGCGGCTCCTACGAGCAGTACTTC. It translates to CASSPASGRGGSYEQYF.

The chain has TRBV7-2 and TRBJ1-4; TRBD1 might be the D (5 bases). The CDR3 loop spans 14 amino acids. Germline V gene lookup returns CDR1 SGHTA and CDR2 FQGNSA. The ends were cut back, 5 bases at V and 11 bases at J, with 18 bases in the middle. The CDR3 DNA reads as TGTGCCAGCAGCCAGGACACCGGGACGGATAAACTGTTTTTT. Protein: CASSQDTGTDKLFF.

V and J are TRBV12-3 or TRBV12-4 and TRBJ2-1, with TRBD2 identical over 10 bases. The CDR3 is 14 amino acids. V lost 6 bases to trimming and J lost 13 bases; unmatched junction nucleotides: 12. The CDR3 loop is CASRGGTSAKPQFF. Written as DNA, the CDR3 is TGTGCCAGCAGGGGGGGGACTAGCGCAAAACCACAGTTCTTC.

The rearrangement joins TRBV29-1 to TRBJ2-1, with a tentative D call TRBD1 (5 bases). Germline assignment: CDR1 SQVTM and CDR2 ANQGSEA. Trimming stripped 3 bases from V and 7 bases from J, with 7 bases between. The CDR3 covers 11 residues. The CDR3 spells CSVDPGNEQFF. The CDR3 region has the DNA TGCAGCGTTGATCCAGGGAATGAGCAGTTCTTC.